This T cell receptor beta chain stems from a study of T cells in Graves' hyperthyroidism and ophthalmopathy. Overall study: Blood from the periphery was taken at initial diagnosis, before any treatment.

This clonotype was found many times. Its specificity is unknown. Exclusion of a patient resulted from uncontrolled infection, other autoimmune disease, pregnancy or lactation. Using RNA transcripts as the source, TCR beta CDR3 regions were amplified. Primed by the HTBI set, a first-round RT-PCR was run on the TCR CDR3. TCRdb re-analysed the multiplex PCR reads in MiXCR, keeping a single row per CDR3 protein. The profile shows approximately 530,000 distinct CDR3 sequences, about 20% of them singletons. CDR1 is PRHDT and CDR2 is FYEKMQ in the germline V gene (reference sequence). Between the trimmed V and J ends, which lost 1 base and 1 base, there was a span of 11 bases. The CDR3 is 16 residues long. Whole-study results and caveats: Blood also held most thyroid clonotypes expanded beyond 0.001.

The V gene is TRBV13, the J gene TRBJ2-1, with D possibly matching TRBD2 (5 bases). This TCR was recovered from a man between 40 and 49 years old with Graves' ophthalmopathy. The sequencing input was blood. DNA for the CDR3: TGTGCCAGCAGCTTAGATCTTGGCGGGTCCTACAATGAGCAGTTCTTC. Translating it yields CASSLDLGGSYNEQFF.